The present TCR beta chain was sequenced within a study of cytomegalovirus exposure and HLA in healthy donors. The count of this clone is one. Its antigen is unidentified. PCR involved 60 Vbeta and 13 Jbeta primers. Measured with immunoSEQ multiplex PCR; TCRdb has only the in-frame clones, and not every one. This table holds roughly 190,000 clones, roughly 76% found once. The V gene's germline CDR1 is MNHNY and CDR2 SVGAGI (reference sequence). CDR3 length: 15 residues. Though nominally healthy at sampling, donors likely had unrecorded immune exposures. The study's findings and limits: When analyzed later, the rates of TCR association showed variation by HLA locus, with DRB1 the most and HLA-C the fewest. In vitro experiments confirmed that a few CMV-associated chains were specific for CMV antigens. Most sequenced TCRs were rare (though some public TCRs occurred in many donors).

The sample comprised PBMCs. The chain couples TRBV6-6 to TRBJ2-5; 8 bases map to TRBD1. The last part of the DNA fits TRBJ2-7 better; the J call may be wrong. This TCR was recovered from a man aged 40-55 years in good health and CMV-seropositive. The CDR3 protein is CASSSRQGLAYEQYF. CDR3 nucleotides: TGTGCCAGCAGTTCCCGACAGGGGTTAGCCTACGAGCAGTACTTC.